These 18 T cell receptor beta chains share one sample of origin, sequenced in a study of CD8 T cells in Susac syndrome. Random hexamers served to reverse transcribe roughly 0.5 to 1 ug RNA. TCRdb passed the immunoSEQ multiplex PCR reads through MiXCR, listing each CDR3 protein once. This sample carries about 300,000 distinct CDR3 sequences, around nine tenths of them seen once, and the ten largest clones take under 0.2%. Sequencing was carried out using CD8+ T cells from PBMCs. These receptors originate from a human donor with multiple sclerosis.

The rearrangement uses TRBV4-3 and TRBJ1-6; no clear D. Per the germline V gene, CDR1 is LGHNA and CDR2 is YSLEER. There are 14 residues in the CDR3. V gave up 1 base and J gave up 14 bases, with 15 bases separating them. The CDR3 DNA reads as TGCGCCAGCAGCCAAGCCACGGACTTCCGGGCCCTCCACTTT. Amino acid sequence: CASSQATDFRALHF.

The V and J genes are TRBV29-1 and TRBJ2-2; D assignment may be TRBD1 or TRBD2 (6 bases each). The ends were cut back, 6 bases at V and 7 bases at J, with 15 bases in the middle. Germline V gene data show CDR1 as SQVTM and CDR2 as ANQGSEA. This CDR3 region has 13 residues. The CDR3 spells CSVRTGANGELFF. CDR3 nucleotides: TGCAGCGTCCGAACGGGGGCCAACGGGGAGCTGTTTTTT.

The chain employs TRBV28 and TRBJ2-7; 9 positions agree with TRBD2. The CDR3 totals 16 residues. Trimming cost V 2 bases and J 2 bases; bases outside gene matches: 7. Germline V gene data show CDR1 as MDHEN and CDR2 as SYDVKM. CDR3 sequence (DNA): TGTGCCAGCAGTTTACCGCCTAGCGGGGTTACCTACGAGCAGTACTTC. Amino acids: CASSLPPSGVTYEQYF.

The V call is TRBV15, the J call TRBJ2-1; 11 positions agree with TRBD2. V trimming: 4 bases; J trimming: 3 bases; junction bases outside the gene matches: 2. The CDR3 is 15 amino acids. Germline CDR1 and CDR2: LNHNV and YYDKDF (reference sequence). The CDR3 loop reads CATSTSGRYYNEQFF. The CDR3 DNA is TGTGCCACCAGCACTAGCGGGAGGTACTACAATGAGCAGTTCTTC.

The chain has TRBV20-1 and TRBJ1-5; D is ambiguous. This CDR3 has 17 residues. V was clipped by 0 bases and J by 3 bases, with 18 bases between them. Germline CDR1 DFQATT, CDR2 SNEGSKA (reference sequence). This CDR3 reads CSAREGYSFPFNQPQHF. As DNA, the CDR3 is TGCAGTGCTAGAGAGGGATACAGCTTCCCCTTCAATCAGCCCCAGCATTTT.

The chain is built from TRBV7-8 and TRBJ2-1, with D possibly being TRBD1 (5 bases). Trimming shortened V by 1 base and J by 4 bases, and 11 bases separated the two germline ends. The CDR3 extends over 15 amino acids. CDR1 is SGHVS and CDR2 is FQNEAQ in the germline V gene. The CDR3 spells CASSLGPGLYNEQFF. The CDR3 coding sequence is TGTGCCAGCAGCTTAGGTCCAGGGCTTTACAATGAGCAGTTCTTC. Full variable domain (missing parts from reference TRBV7-8 and TRBJ2-1): GAGVSQSPRYKVAKRGQDVALRCDPISGHVSLFWYQQALGQGPEFLTYFQNEAQLDKSGLPSDRFFAERPEGSVSTLKIQRTQQEDSAVYLCASSLGPGLYNEQFFGPGTRLTVL.

The chain employs TRBV20-1 and TRBJ2-7; the D gene could be TRBD1 or TRBD2 (5 bases each). V was cut by 6 bases and J by 0 bases, with 12 bases left in between. CDR1 is DFQATT, CDR2 SNEGSKA, per germline (reference sequence). The CDR3 spans 13 residues. Here the CDR3 reads CSARRGLSYEQYF. The CDR3 region has the DNA TGCAGTGCCCGCCGGGGCCTCTCCTACGAGCAGTACTTC.

This clonotype was recorded once. The rearrangement joins TRBV18 to TRBJ2-1; D is uncertain. CDR1 and CDR2 (germline): KGHSH, LQKENI. V shed 1 base and J shed 8 bases, with 6 bases lying between them. The CDR3 contains 12 residues. The CDR3 here is CASSPRYDEQFF. The CDR3 nucleotides read TGTGCCAGCTCACCACGGTACGATGAGCAGTTCTTC.

The chain couples TRBV2 to TRBJ2-5, with D possibly TRBD1 on 6 matching bases. V lost 5 bases to trimming and J lost 5 bases, with 21 bases between them. This CDR3 spans 16 amino acids. The germline CDR1 and CDR2 sequences are SNHLY and FYNNEI. CDR3 DNA sequence: TGTGCCAGCAGTTCCGGGACACGACTGGGCTTGGAGACCCAGTACTTC. Translated: CASSSGTRLGLETQYF.

This chain joins TRBV7-9 and TRBJ2-1; tentatively, D is TRBD1 (6 bases). V gave up 3 bases and J gave up 2 bases, with 11 bases separating them. The CDR3 is 15 residues long. Germline assignment: CDR1 SEHNR and CDR2 FQNEAQ (reference sequence). CDR3 region: CASSFSEGAYNEQFF. CDR3 coding DNA: TGTGCCAGCAGCTTTAGTGAGGGGGCCTACAATGAGCAGTTCTTC.

The J gene is TRBJ1-5, the V gene TRBV19; 7 bases are a match to TRBD1. V was pared by 11 bases and J by 3 bases, with 4 bases of the junction left unmatched. This CDR3 is built from 12 residues. Germline V lookup: CDR1 LNHDA, CDR2 SQIVND (reference sequence). CDR3 DNA: TGTGCCGGAGGGGGCGTCAATCAGCCCCAGCATTTT. Its protein is CAGGGVNQPQHF.

This rearrangement joins TRBV6-5 to TRBJ2-7; either TRBD1 or TRBD2 may fit D (5 bases each). The V and J ends lost 2 bases and 5 bases respectively, with 19 bases between them. CDR3 length: 16 residues. Germline CDR1 MNHEY, CDR2 SVGAGI. In DNA form, the CDR3 reads TGTGCCAGCAGTTACGGAAGAGGGGAAGGGATGGACGAGCAGTACTTC. It encodes CASSYGRGEGMDEQYF.

V and J are TRBV15 and TRBJ2-4; D is uncertain. V was clipped by 3 bases and J by 4 bases, with 16 bases between them. This CDR3 is 16 amino acids long. CDR1 LNHNV and CDR2 YYDKDF come from the germline V gene (reference sequence). CDR3 sequence reads: CATSRPPPGPKNIQYF. DNA of the CDR3: TGTGCCACCAGCAGGCCACCCCCCGGGCCTAAAAACATTCAGTACTTC.

V gene TRBV6-6 combines with J gene TRBJ2-7, with TRBD1 matching over 9 bases. Trimming at V came to 0 bases and at J to 3 bases, leaving 6 bases not matched to a gene. This CDR3 contains 16 residues. Germline V lookup: CDR1 MNHNY, CDR2 SVGAGI (reference sequence). This CDR3 is CASSYSGGTGFYEQYF. The CDR3 DNA reads as TGTGCCAGCAGTTACTCCGGTGGGACAGGGTTCTACGAGCAGTACTTC.

The chain is built from TRBV15 and TRBJ2-3; 11 nucleotides match TRBD2. Germline assignment: CDR1 LNHNV and CDR2 YYDKDF (reference sequence). The CDR3 runs 20 residues. Trimming removed 0 bases from V and 8 bases from J; junction bases left unmatched: 19. The CDR3 region is CATSRDRAGILAGGLATQYF. DNA for the CDR3: TGTGCCACCAGCAGAGATCGGGCCGGGATTCTAGCGGGAGGTCTAGCTACGCAGTATTTT.

The rearrangement uses TRBV10-3 and TRBJ1-6, with D tentatively TRBD1 (5 bases). Trimming took 3 bases from V and 6 from J, leaving 9 bases between them. The length of the CDR3 is 14 residues. Germline V gene lookup returns CDR1 ENHRY and CDR2 SYGVKD. Written as DNA, the CDR3 is TGTGCCATCAGTGAAACAGGCCGTAATTCACCCCTCCACTTT. This gives the protein CAISETGRNSPLHF.

The J gene is TRBJ2-7, the V gene TRBV27; 7 bases match TRBD1. After removal of 8 bases from V and 2 bases from J, the junction contained 12 bases not matched to a gene. There are 15 residues in the CDR3. From germline, CDR1 is MNHEY and CDR2 SMNVEV (reference sequence). This CDR3 reads CASSDQPTGTYEQYF. In DNA form, the CDR3 reads TGTGCCAGCTCCGACCAACCGACAGGGACCTACGAGCAGTACTTC.

The chain combines TRBV11-2 with TRBJ1-2, with TRBD1 identical over 11 bases. The CDR3 length is 14 residues. V was pared by 3 bases and J by 4 bases, with 1 base of the junction left unmatched. Germline-derived CDR1 and CDR2 are SGHAT and FQNNGV. The CDR3 nucleotides read TGTGCCAGCAGCTTTGGGACAGGGGGCTATGGCTACACCTTC. Its protein product is CASSFGTGGYGYTF.